This is a list of T cell receptor beta chains from one sample in a study of blood T cell repertoires in COVID-19. The protocol was immunoSEQ multiplex PCR, while the TCRdb copy is restricted to in-frame clones and leaves out a portion. The sample lists some 180,000 clones, approximately 86% seen once, with 7.5% to 10% in the top ten. Sequencing was carried out using peripheral blood. These receptors were collected from a woman over 75 with COVID-19, enrolled during active disease. Both conserved end residues are trimmed from each CDR3.

V	J	CDR3
TRBV27	TRBJ1-5	ASRPGWIGTGPLYSNQPQH
TRBV28	TRBJ1-2	ASTNWPQGTGNGYT
TRBV7-2	TRBJ1-1	ASSLAPQGNTEAF
TRBV6-6	TRBJ1-4	ASSRTGSNEKLF
TRBV20-1	TRBJ2-7	SASPGTGHEQY
TRBV24-1	TRBJ2-2	ATSGQVNTGELF
TRBV9	TRBJ2-3	ASSVGRAGTDTQY
TRBV2	TRBJ2-2	ASSGGLAGGGTGELF
TRBV19	TRBJ1-1	ASSRTLGASNTEAF
TRBV5-1	TRBJ1-2	ASSLVARANYGYT
TRBV4-1	TRBJ1-5	ASSPTPVQGHQPQH
TRBV9	TRBJ2-1	ASSAPLGGGGRNEQF
TRBV3-1/TRBV3-2	TRBJ1-2	ASSQDRRGYT
TRBV7-9	TRBJ2-2	ASSLGTGPPGELF
TRBV7-3	TRBJ2-2	ASSLGPAGNTGELF
TRBV5-1	TRBJ1-2	ASSPEGTAVDGYT
TRBV5-6	TRBJ1-2	ASSVGQGEGYGYT
TRBV6-5	TRBJ1-3	ASSSTGVFSGNTIY
TRBV5-1	TRBJ2-1	ASSQQGAVIYNEQF
TRBV5-1	TRBJ2-5	ASSDGPAGGTQY
TRBV7-9	TRBJ1-3	ASSRQGNTIY
TRBV6-5	TRBJ1-3	ASSYGWSSGNTIY
TRBV3-1/TRBV3-2	TRBJ2-7	ASGGGLYEQY
TRBV19	TRBJ1-5	ASTSQGSPGQPQH
TRBV10-3	TRBJ1-6	AISEQGADSPLH
TRBV5-1	TRBJ2-1	ASSLQGSSYNEQF
TRBV5-1	TRBJ1-2	ASRWVERTANYGYT
TRBV5-1	TRBJ2-7	ASSLSPGGSGEQY
TRBV3-1/TRBV3-2	TRBJ1-2	ASTSADQGGYGYT
TRBV7-4	TRBJ2-7	AFFRGLRQY
TRBV5-5	TRBJ1-1	ASSFDWNTEAF
TRBV6-5	TRBJ2-7	ASSRPQPPYEQY
TRBV3-1/TRBV3-2	TRBJ2-3	ASSQLAGGSDTQY
TRBV9	TRBJ2-7	ASSLGGQGYEQY
TRBV7-8	TRBJ2-1	ASSPLRTTYNEQF
TRBV7-3	TRBJ2-5	ASSPRGGRKETQY
TRBV19	TRBJ1-4	ASSWSRNEKLF
TRBV5-1	TRBJ1-1	ASLGAFSDRVTEAF